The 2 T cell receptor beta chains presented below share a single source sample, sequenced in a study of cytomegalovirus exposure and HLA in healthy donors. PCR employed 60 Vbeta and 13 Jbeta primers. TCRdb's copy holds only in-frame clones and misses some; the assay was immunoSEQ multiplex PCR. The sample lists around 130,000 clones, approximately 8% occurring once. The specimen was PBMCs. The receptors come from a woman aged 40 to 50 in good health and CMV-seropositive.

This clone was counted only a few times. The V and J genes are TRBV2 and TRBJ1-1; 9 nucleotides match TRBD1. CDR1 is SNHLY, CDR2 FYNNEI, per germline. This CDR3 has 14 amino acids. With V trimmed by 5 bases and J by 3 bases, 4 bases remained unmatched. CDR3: CASSPDRGDTEAFF. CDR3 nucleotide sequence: TGTGCCAGCAGTCCAGACAGGGGGGACACTGAAGCTTTCTTT.

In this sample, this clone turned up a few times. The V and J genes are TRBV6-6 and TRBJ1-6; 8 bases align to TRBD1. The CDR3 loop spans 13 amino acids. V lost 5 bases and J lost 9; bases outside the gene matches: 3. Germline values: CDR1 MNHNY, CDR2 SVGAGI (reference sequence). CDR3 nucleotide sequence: TGTGCCAGCAGTCGGACAGGGTTTTCACCCCTCCACTTT. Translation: CASSRTGFSPLHF.